This note documents a single T cell receptor beta chain sequence. Its specificity is unknown. The run depth of the assay was deep. Method: immunoSEQ multiplex PCR; TCRdb's copy keeps in-frame clones and lacks some. The sample holds around 2.5 million clones; approximately 93% are singletons and the top ten take approximately 0.36%. This sample was taken from a study of shared clonotypes between healthy human individuals. CDR3 size: 13 residues. The V end was cut by 1 base, the J end by 16 bases, with 18 bases between. Germline-derived CDR1 and CDR2 are SGHRS and YFSETQ. Findings of the study overall: The study found roughly 5% of naive CD4 clonotypes shared across four donors.

Adult donors, all healthy and HIV-negative, had no recent acute infections or vaccinations. The chain is built from TRBV5-1 and TRBJ2-1; no reliable D call. This clonotype was obtained from a man younger than 35 in good health. Some clones in this sample may be carry-over from other donors' samples. Sequenced input: naive CD4+ T cells from PBMCs. Subset noted: CD45RA+ positively selected. The chain's CDR3 is CASSLFPEPTLFF. CDR3 nucleotide sequence: TGCGCCAGCAGCTTGTTCCCCGAACCAACGTTATTCTTC.